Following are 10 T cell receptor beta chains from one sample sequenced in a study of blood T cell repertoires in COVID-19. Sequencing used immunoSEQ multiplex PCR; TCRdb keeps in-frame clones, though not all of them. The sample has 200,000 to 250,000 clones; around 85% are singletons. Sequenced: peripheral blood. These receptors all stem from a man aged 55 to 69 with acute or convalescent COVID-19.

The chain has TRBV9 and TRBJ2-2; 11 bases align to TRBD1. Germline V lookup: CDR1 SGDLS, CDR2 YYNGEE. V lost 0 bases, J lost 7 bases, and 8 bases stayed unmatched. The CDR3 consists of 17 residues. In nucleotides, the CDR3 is TGTGCCAGCAGCGTAGGTCTTAGGACAGGGGGCGGCGGGGAGCTGTTTTTT. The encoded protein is CASSVGLRTGGGGELFF.

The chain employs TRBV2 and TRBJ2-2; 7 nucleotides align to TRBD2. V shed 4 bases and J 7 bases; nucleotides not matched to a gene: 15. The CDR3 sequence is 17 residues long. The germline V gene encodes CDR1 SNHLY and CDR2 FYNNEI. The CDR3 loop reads CASSAATSSHPNGELFF. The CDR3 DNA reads TGTGCCAGCAGTGCCGCGACTAGCAGCCACCCGAACGGGGAGCTGTTTTTT.

CDR3 coding DNA: TGTGCCAGCACCTGGACTAGCGCCTACAATGAGCAGTTCTTC. Its protein is CASTWTSAYNEQFF. The chain employs TRBV18 and TRBJ2-1; 9 nucleotides match TRBD2. Germline CDR1 and CDR2: KGHSH and LQKENI. CDR3 size: 14 residues. V was clipped by 8 bases and J by 2 bases; unmatched bases: 4.

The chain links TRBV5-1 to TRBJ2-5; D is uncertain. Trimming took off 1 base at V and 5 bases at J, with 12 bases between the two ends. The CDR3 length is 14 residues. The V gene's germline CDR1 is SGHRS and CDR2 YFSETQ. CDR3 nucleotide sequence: TGCGCCAGCAGCTTGCGAGCCGCCGGTGAGACCCAGTACTTC. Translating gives CASSLRAAGETQYF.

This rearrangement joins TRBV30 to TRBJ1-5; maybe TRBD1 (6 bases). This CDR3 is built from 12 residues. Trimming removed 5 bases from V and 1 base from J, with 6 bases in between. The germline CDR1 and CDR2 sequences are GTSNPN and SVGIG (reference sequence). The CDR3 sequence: CAWGQSNQPQHF. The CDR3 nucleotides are TGTGCCTGGGGACAGAGCAATCAGCCCCAGCATTTT.

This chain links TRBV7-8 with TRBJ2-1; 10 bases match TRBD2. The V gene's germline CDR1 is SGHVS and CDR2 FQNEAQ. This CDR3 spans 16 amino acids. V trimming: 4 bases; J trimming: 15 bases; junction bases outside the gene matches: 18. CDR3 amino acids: CASSSLASGSQSPPFF. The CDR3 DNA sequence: TGTGCCAGCAGCTCCCTGGCTAGCGGGAGCCAAAGTCCCCCGTTCTTC. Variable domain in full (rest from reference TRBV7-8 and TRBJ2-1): GAGVSQSPRYKVAKRGQDVALRCDPISGHVSLFWYQQALGQGPEFLTYFQNEAQLDKSGLPSDRFFAERPEGSVSTLKIQRTQQEDSAVYLCASSSLASGSQSPPFFGPGTRLTVL.

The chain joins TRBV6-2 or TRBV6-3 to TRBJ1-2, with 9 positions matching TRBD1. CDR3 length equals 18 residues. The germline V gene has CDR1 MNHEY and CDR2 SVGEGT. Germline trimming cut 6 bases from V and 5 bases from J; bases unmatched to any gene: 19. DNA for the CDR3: TGTGCCAGCAGCCCTGTTTCGACAGGGGGGTCCTCTGGGTATGGCTACACCTTC. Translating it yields CASSPVSTGGSSGYGYTF.

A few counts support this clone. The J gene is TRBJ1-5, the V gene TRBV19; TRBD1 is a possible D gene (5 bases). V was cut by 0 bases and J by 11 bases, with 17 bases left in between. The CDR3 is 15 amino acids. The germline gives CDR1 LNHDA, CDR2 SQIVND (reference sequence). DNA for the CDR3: TGTGCCAGTAGTATAGAGCGAAGCGGGGGTAGGTCCCAGCATTTT. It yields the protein CASSIERSGGRSQHF.

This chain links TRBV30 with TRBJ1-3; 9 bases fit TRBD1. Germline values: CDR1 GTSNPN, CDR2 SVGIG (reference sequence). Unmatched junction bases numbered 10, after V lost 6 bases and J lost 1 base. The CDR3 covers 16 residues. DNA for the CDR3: TGTGCCTGCAACCCAGGGACAGGGCAGTCTGGAAACACCATATATTTT. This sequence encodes CACNPGTGQSGNTIYF.

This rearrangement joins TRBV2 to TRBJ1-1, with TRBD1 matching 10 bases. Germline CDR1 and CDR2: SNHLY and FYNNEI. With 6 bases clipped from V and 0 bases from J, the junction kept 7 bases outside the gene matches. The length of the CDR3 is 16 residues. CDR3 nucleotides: TGTGCCAGCAGCGACAGGGGGCGAGATTTGAACACTGAAGCTTTCTTT. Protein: CASSDRGRDLNTEAFF.